This is a list of T cell receptor beta chains from one sample in a study of OX40 agonist ivuxolimab in advanced cancers. Libraries were prepared by immunoSEQ multiplex PCR; TCRdb keeps only in-frame clonotypes and omits some of them. Of around 58,000 clones listed, around 89% were seen once; the top ten hold more than 1.3%. The sample was CD4+ or CD8+ T cells sorted from blood, taken in a trial of the OX40 agonist ivuxolimab. The source is an adult with an advanced solid tumor such as melanoma, head and neck, liver or kidney cancer. Each CDR3 is given without its conserved first and last residue.

v_gene	j_gene	CDR3aa
TRBV29-1	TRBJ1-1	SVDSGANTEAF
TRBV19	TRBJ2-3	ASSTGTSGGAGVDTQY
TRBV30	TRBJ1-4	AWRNFLGRPNEKLF
TRBV6-5	TRBJ2-7	ASSSAGGGSYEQY
TRBV5-1	TRBJ2-7	ASSLAGDSYEQY
TRBV19	TRBJ2-2	ASSSEQGGKAGELF
TRBV5-6	TRBJ1-5	ASSLRGRDQPQH
TRBV5-4	TRBJ2-7	ASSSWDGREQY
TRBV30	TRBJ2-1	AWKAGGPGEQF
TRBV7-9	TRBJ1-1	ASSSALGWNTEAF
TRBV6-1	TRBJ1-3	ASSERGGTVGNTIY
TRBV7-8	TRBJ2-1	ASSLVGIGRSSYNEQF
TRBV7-9	TRBJ2-1	ASSLSRVGEQF
TRBV5-1	TRBJ2-3	ASSSPELGTDTQY
TRBV28	TRBJ1-5	ASSHPDRGGQPQH
TRBV6-1	TRBJ2-7	ASSEREGITYEQY
TRBV25-1	TRBJ1-4	ASSGSDRVGEKLF
TRBV7-9	TRBJ1-1	ASSADRGQDTEAF
TRBV5-1	TRBJ2-3	ASSLSTRSGADTQY
TRBV7-3	TRBJ2-1	ASSSSGGQGAFHNEQF
TRBV6-5	TRBJ2-2	ASKYWENTGELF
TRBV6-4	TRBJ1-1	ASRQTENEAF
TRBV5-1	TRBJ2-2	ASSSGFTGELF
TRBV10-2	TRBJ2-7	ASMEGYEQY
TRBV5-6	TRBJ1-2	ASSFRGSQRWGHGYT
TRBV2	TRBJ2-5	ASSMVGSQETQY
TRBV7-9	TRBJ1-5	ASSLGGVGNQPQH
TRBV10-3	TRBJ1-2	AIRMGYGYT